This entry describes one T cell receptor (beta chain). A much larger clone differs from this one at a single base, so this may be a read error. Germline CDR1 reads LGHNA; CDR2 reads YSLEER. The CDR3 spans 14 residues. Graves' hyperthyroidism showing no ophthalmopathy progression within 18 months was considered stable. RNA transcripts gave rise to amplified TCR beta CDR3 regions. The study used the HTBI primer set for a first-round RT-PCR of the TCR CDR3. Using its own MiXCR run on the multiplex PCR reads, TCRdb lists one record per CDR3 protein. The sample shows nearly 750,000 distinct CDR3 sequences, around 40% of them seen only once. These data belong to a study of T cells in Graves' hyperthyroidism and ophthalmopathy.

The sample consisted of blood. The chain joins TRBV4-3 to TRBJ2-7, with 12 bases that match TRBD2. The TCR sequence derives from a woman in her 40s with Graves' hyperthyroidism. In nucleotides, the CDR3 is TGCGCCAACAGCCAACCGGGACTAGCGGGCGAGCAGTACTTC. This translates into CANSQPGLAGEQYF.